This is a list of T cell receptor beta chains from one sample in a study of T cells expressing NK-cell markers. TCRdb re-analyzed the 5' RACE reads; it lists each CDR3 protein once, without DNA. Reported are some 150,000 distinct CDR3 sequences; the ten largest clones contain 37%. The specimen sequenced was blood T cells: a sorted CD56 or NKG2C T cell subset, CD4+ or CD8+ T cells, or bulk PBMC T cells (not recorded which). Receptors were obtained from a woman in her forties or fifties in good health. The CDR3 runs from the conserved cysteine through the conserved F or W.

CASSLVEQETQYF TRBJ2-5 TRBV7-8
CASSTSTGELFF TRBJ2-2 TRBV7-9
CASTYLGGVADTQYF TRBJ2-3 TRBV12-3/TRBV12-4
CASSPRAGGTYGYTF TRBJ1-2 TRBV18
CASSEGGVYNEQFF TRBJ2-1 TRBV6-1
CATSKAQGVKNIQYF TRBJ2-4 TRBV15
CASSRGPVQAQHF TRBJ1-5 TRBV7-9
CASSPRTSGSNTDTQYF TRBJ2-3 TRBV7-6
CATSRVPLPRETQYF TRBJ2-5 TRBV15
CASSLALKEFGYTF TRBJ1-2 TRBV7-9
CASSLALEDTGGSIYNEQFF TRBJ2-1 TRBV7-2
CASSYPTAYTEAFF TRBJ1-1 TRBV12-3/TRBV12-4
CASSQWGLAGGPTGELFF TRBJ2-2 TRBV4-1
CASSYGLTYEQYF TRBJ2-7 TRBV27
CASRYTGGTPLHF TRBJ1-6 TRBV6-5
CASSLGPDRGLQPQHF TRBJ1-5 TRBV5-1
CSVEVLRTGLGGNYGYTF TRBJ1-2 TRBV29-1
CSARAVPNTEAFF TRBJ1-1 TRBV20-1
CASSDPGTGRPEAFF TRBJ1-1 TRBV6-1
CSVIDQAKNIQYF TRBJ2-4 TRBV29-1
CATRAGGGETQYF TRBJ2-5 TRBV24-1
CASSLAPGHFEETQYF TRBJ2-5 TRBV7-9
CASSIVAVVAKNIQYF TRBJ2-4 TRBV19
CASSFPRGSASTDTQYF TRBJ2-3 TRBV5-1
CASQSGSKLETQYF TRBJ2-5 TRBV30
CASRRPKVSNQPQHF TRBJ1-5 TRBV28
CASSRVERELLQFF TRBJ2-1 TRBV14
CASSLSGPQIGELFF TRBJ2-2 TRBV27
CASSPPVAGEQFF TRBJ2-1 TRBV12-3/TRBV12-4
CASSLPSDGNYGYTF TRBJ1-2 TRBV5-6
CASSLSRASYEQYF TRBJ2-7 TRBV27
CASYDRGHDEQYF TRBJ2-7 TRBV19
CASSLAPGQGAIDRDTEAFF TRBJ1-1 TRBV12-3/TRBV12-4
CATSQNRRNTEAFF TRBJ1-1 TRBV15
CASSMPLERSYNEQFF TRBJ2-1 TRBV27
CASSVGTSGYNEQFF TRBJ2-1 TRBV13
CASSLFGKNGNTEAFF TRBJ1-1 TRBV5-1
CASSLEAGTGSDYGYTF TRBJ1-2 TRBV11-2
CASFSGGADTYEQYF TRBJ2-7 TRBV27
CSARDLSGLAGGQETQYF TRBJ2-5 TRBV20-1
CASSGELMTSYEQYF TRBJ2-7 TRBV5-8
CASSVSATSSYNEQFF TRBJ2-1 TRBV2
CASSQGGGGSTDTQYF TRBJ2-3 TRBV4-1
CASSLGASGRDEQFF TRBJ2-1 TRBV7-9
CASKTGYNEQFF TRBJ2-1 TRBV7-9
CSALDRRSEDTQYF TRBJ2-3 TRBV20-1
CASSQPGLADTQYF TRBJ2-3 TRBV3-1
CASSFGTGQYTGELFF TRBJ2-2 TRBV7-7
CASSPGLAGSYNEQFF TRBJ2-1 TRBV12-3/TRBV12-4
CASSVGTSGPEQYF TRBJ2-7 TRBV9
CASSSQGPEAFF TRBJ1-1 TRBV5-5
CASSVGTSGSSYNEQFF TRBJ2-1 TRBV9
CASSLDTSGRGYNEQFF TRBJ2-1 TRBV5-1
CATSLYGTEQYF TRBJ2-7 TRBV24-1
CATTEGVNTEAFF TRBJ1-1 TRBV24-1
CASSYWTGEVEQYF TRBJ2-7 TRBV4-1
CSARDLRGRTYEQYF TRBJ2-7 TRBV20-1